The clone carrying this TCR beta chain was detected only a few times. Other autoimmune diseases, uncontrolled infections, pregnancy or lactation excluded patients from enrollment. Diagnosis used clinical symptoms, serum thyroxine, TRAb, thyroid ultrasound and orbital computed tomography. This record belongs to a study of Graves' ophthalmopathy and Graves' hyperthyroidism. Beta-chain TCR CDR3 regions were amplified from RNA transcripts. Following a first-round RT-PCR that used HTBI primers, a second-round multiplex PCR was carried out. TCRdb reprocessed the multiplex PCR reads via MiXCR and lists one record per CDR3 protein. This table has roughly 700,000 distinct CDR3 sequences, roughly two fifths appearing once. Per germline, CDR1 SGHAT and CDR2 FQNNGV. There are 14 residues in the CDR3. With 6 bases removed from V and 5 bases from J, the gap between germline ends came to 16 bases.

Sequenced material: peripheral blood. The chain has TRBV11-2 and TRBJ2-5; D is possibly TRBD2 (6 bases). The TCR sequence derives from an adult man with Graves' ophthalmopathy. The CDR3 DNA reads as TGTGCCAGCAGTTGGGACTCCCTGCGGGAGACCCAGTACTTC. This gives the protein CASSWDSLRETQYF. The full variable domain, in which reference TRBV11-2 and TRBJ2-5 provide the parts outside the CDR3, is EAGVAQSPRYKIIEKRQSVAFWCNPISGHATLYWYQQILGQGPKLLIQFQNNGVVDDSQLPKDRFSAERLKGVDSTLKIQPAKLEDSAVYLCASSWDSLRETQYFGPGTRLLVL.